This entry is about one TCR beta chain. Its specificity is not known. Trimming left V 0 bases short and J 5 bases short, with 11 bases between. The CDR3 spans 14 residues. Germline assignment: CDR1 SGHRS and CDR2 YFSETQ. Only in-frame clones appear in the TCRdb table, and some are missing; sequencing was by immunoSEQ multiplex PCR. The sample gives some 40,000 clones, about 89% of which show up once; less than 0.65% is in the top ten. These data belong to a study of OX40 agonist ivuxolimab in advanced cancers. Whole-study findings and limits: Patients who responded partially at 0.1-3.0 mg/kg showed clonal expansion ranking among the lowest.

This sequence joins TRBV5-1 and TRBJ2-5; D might be TRBD2 (7 bases). Sequenced here: CD4+ or CD8+ T cells sorted from blood, sampled in a trial of the OX40 agonist ivuxolimab. The sequence was collected from an adult with an advanced solid tumor such as melanoma, head and neck, liver or kidney cancer. The CDR3: CASSLDGGAETQYF. The CDR3, as DNA: TGCGCCAGCAGCTTGGATGGGGGGGCTGAGACCCAGTACTTC.